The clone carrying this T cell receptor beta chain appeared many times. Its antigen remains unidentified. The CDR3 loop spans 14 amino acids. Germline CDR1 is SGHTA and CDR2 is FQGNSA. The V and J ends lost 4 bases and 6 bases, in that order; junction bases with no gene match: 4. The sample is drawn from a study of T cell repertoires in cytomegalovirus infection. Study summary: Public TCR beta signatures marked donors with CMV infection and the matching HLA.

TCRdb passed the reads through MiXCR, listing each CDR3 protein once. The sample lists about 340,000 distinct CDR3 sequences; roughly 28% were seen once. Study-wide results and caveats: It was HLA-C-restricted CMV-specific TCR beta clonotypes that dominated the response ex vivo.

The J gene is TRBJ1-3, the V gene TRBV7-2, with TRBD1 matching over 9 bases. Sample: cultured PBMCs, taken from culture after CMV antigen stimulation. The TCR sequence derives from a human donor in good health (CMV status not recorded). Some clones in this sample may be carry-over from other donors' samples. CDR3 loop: CASSSGTGINTIYF. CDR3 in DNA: TGTGCCAGCAGCTCAGGGACAGGGATAAACACCATATATTTT. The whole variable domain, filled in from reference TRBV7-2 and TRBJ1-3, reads GAGVSQSPSNKVTEKGKDVELRCDPISGHTALYWYRQSLGQGLEFLIYFQGNSAPDKSGLPSDRFSAERTGGSVSTLTIQRTQQEDSAVYLCASSSGTGINTIYFGEGSWLTVV.